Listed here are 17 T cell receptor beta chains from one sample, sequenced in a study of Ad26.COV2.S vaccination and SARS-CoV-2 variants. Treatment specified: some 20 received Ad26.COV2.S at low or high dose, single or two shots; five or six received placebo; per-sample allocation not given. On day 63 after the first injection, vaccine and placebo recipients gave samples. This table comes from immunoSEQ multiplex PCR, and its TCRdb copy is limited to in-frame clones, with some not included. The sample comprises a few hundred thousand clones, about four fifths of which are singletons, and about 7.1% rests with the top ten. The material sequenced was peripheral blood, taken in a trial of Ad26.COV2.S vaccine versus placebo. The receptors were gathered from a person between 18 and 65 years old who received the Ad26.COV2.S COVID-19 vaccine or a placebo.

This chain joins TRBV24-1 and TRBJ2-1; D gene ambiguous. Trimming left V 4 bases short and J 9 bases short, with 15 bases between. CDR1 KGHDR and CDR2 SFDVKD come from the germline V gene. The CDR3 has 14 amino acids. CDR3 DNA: TGTGCCACCAGTGACCCGAACGGGTGGGGTGAGCAGTTCTTC. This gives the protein CATSDPNGWGEQFF.

The CDR3 DNA reads TGTGCCAGCAGTGAAGTAGGGCAGAACACCGGGGAGCTGTTTTTT. This codes for CASSEVGQNTGELFF. The chain has TRBV6-1 and TRBJ2-2; D unresolved. Trimming stripped 1 base from V and 1 base from J, with 7 bases between. CDR1 MNHNS and CDR2 SASEGT come from the germline V gene. The CDR3 is 15 amino acids.

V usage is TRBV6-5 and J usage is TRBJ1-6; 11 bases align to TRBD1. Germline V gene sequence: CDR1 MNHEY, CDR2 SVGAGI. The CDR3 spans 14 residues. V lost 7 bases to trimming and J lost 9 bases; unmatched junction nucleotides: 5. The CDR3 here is CASTPGQGVSPLHF. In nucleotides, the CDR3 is TGTGCCAGCACCCCGGGACAGGGGGTTTCACCCCTCCACTTT.

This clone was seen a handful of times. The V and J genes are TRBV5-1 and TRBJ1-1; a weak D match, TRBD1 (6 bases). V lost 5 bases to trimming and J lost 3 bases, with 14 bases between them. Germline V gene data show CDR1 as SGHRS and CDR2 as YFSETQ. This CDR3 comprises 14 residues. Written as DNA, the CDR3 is TGCGCCAGCAGGGACCTTGCAGGGGACACTGAAGCTTTCTTT. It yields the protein CASRDLAGDTEAFF.

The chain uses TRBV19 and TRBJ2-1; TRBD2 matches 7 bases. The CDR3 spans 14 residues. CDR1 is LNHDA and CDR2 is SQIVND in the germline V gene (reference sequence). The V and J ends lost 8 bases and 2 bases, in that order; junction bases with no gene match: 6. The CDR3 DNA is TGTGCCAGTCGCTGGGGGGGGGCCTACAATGAGCAGTTCTTC. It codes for CASRWGGAYNEQFF.

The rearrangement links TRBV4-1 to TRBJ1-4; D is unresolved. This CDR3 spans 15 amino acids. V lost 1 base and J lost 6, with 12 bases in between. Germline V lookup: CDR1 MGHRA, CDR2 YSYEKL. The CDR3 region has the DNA TGCGCCAGCAGCCAAGTCTGGGTGCTTGATGAAAAACTGTTTTTT. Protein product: CASSQVWVLDEKLFF.

CDR3 residues: CASSLSLRDRAYEQYF. Written as DNA, the CDR3 is TGTGCCAGCAGCTTGTCCCTCCGGGACAGGGCCTACGAGCAGTACTTC. The V gene is TRBV5-6, the J gene TRBJ2-7, with 9 nucleotides matching TRBD1. After removal of 1 base from V and 2 bases from J, the junction contained 7 bases not matched to a gene. The CDR3 length is 16 residues. In germline, CDR1 is SGHDT, CDR2 YYEEEE.

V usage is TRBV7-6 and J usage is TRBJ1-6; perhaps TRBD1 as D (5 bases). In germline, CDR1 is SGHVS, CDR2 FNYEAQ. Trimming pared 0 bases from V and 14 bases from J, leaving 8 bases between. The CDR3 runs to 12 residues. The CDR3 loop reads CASSLAGGTLHF. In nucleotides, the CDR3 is TGTGCCAGCAGCTTAGCGGGGGGGACCCTCCACTTT. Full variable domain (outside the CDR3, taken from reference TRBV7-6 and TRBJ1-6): GAGVSQSPRYKVTKRGQDVALRCDPISGHVSLYWYRQALGQGPEFLTYFNYEAQQDKSGLPNDRFSAERPEGSISTLTIQRTEQRDSAMYRCASSLAGGTLHFGNGTRLTVT.

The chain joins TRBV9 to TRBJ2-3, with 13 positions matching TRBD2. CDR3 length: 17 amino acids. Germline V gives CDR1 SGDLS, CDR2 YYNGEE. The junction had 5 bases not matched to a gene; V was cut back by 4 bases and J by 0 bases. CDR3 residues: CASSTRLAGGSTDTQYF. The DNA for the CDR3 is TGTGCCAGCAGCACACGACTAGCGGGGGGAAGCACAGATACGCAGTATTTT.

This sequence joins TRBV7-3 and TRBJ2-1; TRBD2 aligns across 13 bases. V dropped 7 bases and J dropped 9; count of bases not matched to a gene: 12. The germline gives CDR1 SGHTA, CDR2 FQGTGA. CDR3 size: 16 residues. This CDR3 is CASTPSPGLAGIEQFF. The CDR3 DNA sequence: TGTGCCAGCACCCCGTCCCCGGGACTAGCGGGGATTGAGCAGTTCTTC.

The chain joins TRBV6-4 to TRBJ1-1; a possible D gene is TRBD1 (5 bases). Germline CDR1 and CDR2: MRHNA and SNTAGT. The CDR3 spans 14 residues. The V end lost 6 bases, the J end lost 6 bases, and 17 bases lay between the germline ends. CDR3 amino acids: CASRTLYGGPEAFF. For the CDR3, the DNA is TGTGCCAGCAGGACGTTATACGGGGGACCTGAAGCTTTCTTT.

The CDR3 loop is CASTPEIGNEQFF. For the CDR3, the DNA is TGTGCCAGCACTCCGGAGATAGGAAATGAGCAGTTCTTC. The chain has TRBV2 and TRBJ2-1, with D uncertain. This CDR3 has 13 residues. The ends were cut back, 7 bases at V and 7 bases at J, with 14 bases in the middle. Germline-derived CDR1 and CDR2 are SNHLY and FYNNEI.

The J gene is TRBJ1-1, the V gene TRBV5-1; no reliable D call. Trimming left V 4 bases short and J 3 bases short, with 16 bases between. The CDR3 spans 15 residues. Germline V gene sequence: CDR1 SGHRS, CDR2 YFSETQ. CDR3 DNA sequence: TGCGCCAGCAGCACCCCTCGGGCCGGGGACACTGAAGCTTTCTTT. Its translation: CASSTPRAGDTEAFF.

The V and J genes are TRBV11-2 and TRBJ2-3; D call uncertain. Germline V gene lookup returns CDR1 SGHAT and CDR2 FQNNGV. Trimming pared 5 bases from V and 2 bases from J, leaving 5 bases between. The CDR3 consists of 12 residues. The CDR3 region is CASSPSTDTQYF. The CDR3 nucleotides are TGTGCCAGCAGCCCCTCCACAGATACGCAGTATTTT.

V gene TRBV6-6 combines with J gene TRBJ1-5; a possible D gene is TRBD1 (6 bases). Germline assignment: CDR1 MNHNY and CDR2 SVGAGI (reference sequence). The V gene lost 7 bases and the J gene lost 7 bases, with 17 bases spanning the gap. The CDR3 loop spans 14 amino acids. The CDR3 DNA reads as TGTGCCAGCAAACTAACAGGGAGTCTCCAGCCCCAGCATTTT. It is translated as CASKLTGSLQPQHF.

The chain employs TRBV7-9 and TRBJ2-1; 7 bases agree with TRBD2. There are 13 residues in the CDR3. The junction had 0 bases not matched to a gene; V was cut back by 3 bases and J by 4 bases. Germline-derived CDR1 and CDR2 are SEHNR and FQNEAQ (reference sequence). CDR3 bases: TGTGCCAGCAGCTTTAGCGGGTACAATGAGCAGTTCTTC. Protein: CASSFSGYNEQFF.

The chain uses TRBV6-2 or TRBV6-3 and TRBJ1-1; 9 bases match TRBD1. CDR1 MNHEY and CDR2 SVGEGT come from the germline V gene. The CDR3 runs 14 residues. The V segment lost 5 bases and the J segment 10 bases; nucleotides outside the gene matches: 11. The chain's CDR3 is CASSKLGTGRSAFF. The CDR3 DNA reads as TGTGCCAGCAGTAAACTGGGGACAGGGCGATCAGCTTTCTTT.